A selection of T cell receptor beta chains follows, all from one sample in a study of Ad26.COV2.S vaccination and SARS-CoV-2 variants. Assay used: immunoSEQ multiplex PCR; TCRdb lists only in-frame clones, some missing. The sample gives hundreds of thousands of clones, around 87% of which show up once; 3% to 4% is in the top ten. Sequencing was performed on peripheral blood, taken in a trial of Ad26.COV2.S vaccine versus placebo. The receptors come from a person aged 18-60 years who received the Ad26.COV2.S COVID-19 vaccine or a placebo. The CDR3 runs from the conserved cysteine through the conserved F or W. Each record gives: clone size, V gene, J gene, D gene, CDR3 DNA, CDR3 protein. The D gene is left open where the match is weak. Size tells how often a clone was seen (once, few, many) or the class of an expanded clone, and some rows leave it out.

>few|TRBV6-1|TRBJ1-3|-
TGTGCCAGCAGTGCCCTTAAGGGGGGCCCCCGTACCGTCTCTGGAAACACCATATATTTT
CASSALKGGPRTVSGNTIYF
>-|TRBV5-4|TRBJ2-3|-
TGTGCCAGCAGCCTATCAGGGGGGTCAGATACGCAGTATTTT
CASSLSGGSDTQYF
>-|TRBV5-1|TRBJ2-5|TRBD2
TGCGCCAGCAGCTTTAGCGGGAGGGATCAAGAGACCCAGTACTTC
CASSFSGRDQETQYF
>-|TRBV19|TRBJ2-5|-
TGTGCCAGTAGTCCCCGGGACTACCAAGAGACCCAGTACTTC
CASSPRDYQETQYF
>-|TRBV28|TRBJ1-2|-
TGTGCCAGCAGATGGAATGGGGCAGACTCTAACTATGGCTACACCTTC
CASRWNGADSNYGYTF
>-|TRBV19|TRBJ2-2|TRBD1
TGTGCCAGTAGTCTCCGACAGGGGGATCCCTTCAACACCGGGGAGCTGTTTTTT
CASSLRQGDPFNTGELFF
>-|TRBV6-4|TRBJ2-2|-
TGTGCCAGCAGTGTCAGGGACATGCCCGGGGAGCTGTTTTTT
CASSVRDMPGELFF
>-|TRBV19|TRBJ1-5|-
TGTGCCAGTAGTATACGGACTAATCAGCCCCAGCATTTT
CASSIRTNQPQHF
>-|TRBV11-2|TRBJ1-4|TRBD1
TGTGCCAGCAGCTGGGGGGACAGTTCTAATGAAAAACTGTTTTTT
CASSWGDSSNEKLFF
>-|TRBV7-2|TRBJ1-2|TRBD1
TGTGCCAGCAGCTTAGTCGCGGACAGGTTTGACTATGGCTACACCTTC
CASSLVADRFDYGYTF
>-|TRBV7-2|TRBJ2-3|TRBD2
TGTGCCAGCAGCTTATTGTCTAGCGGGGGGCGGAGCACAGATACGCAGTATTTT
CASSLLSSGGRSTDTQYF
>-|TRBV3-1/TRBV3-2|TRBJ2-1|-
TGTGCCAGCAGCCAAGGACAGGAGCTTTACAATGAGCAGTTCTTC
CASSQGQELYNEQFF
>-|TRBV19|TRBJ1-1|-
TGTGCCAGTAGTATAGTCCCGGGACTCTCGAACACTGAAGCTTTCTTT
CASSIVPGLSNTEAFF
>once|TRBV30|TRBJ1-1|-
TGTGCCTGGAGTGTACGTTCAGGCAGGGGAGGAACTGAAGCTTTCTTT
CAWSVRSGRGGTEAFF
>-|TRBV5-5|TRBJ2-1|TRBD1
TGTGCCAGCAGCTTGGGGACAGGGGGGATTTATGAGCAGTTCTTC
CASSLGTGGIYEQFF
>-|TRBV30|TRBJ2-7|-
TGTGCCTGGAGCTCGTCACCCTATCATACCTACGAGCAGTACTTC
CAWSSSPYHTYEQYF